The T cell receptor (beta chain) under discussion was sequenced for a study of OX40 agonist ivuxolimab in advanced cancers. V was pared by 3 bases and J by 1 base, with 20 bases between. CDR3 size: 18 residues. CDR1 KGHSH and CDR2 LQKENI come from the germline V gene. This clone has just one count. Generated by immunoSEQ multiplex PCR, the TCRdb table keeps only in-frame clones and is missing some. Here the sample spans some 80,000 clones, about 88% being singletons. A history of autoimmune disease or systemic immunosuppression excluded patients. This clonotype was obtained from an adult with an advanced solid tumor such as melanoma, head and neck, liver or kidney cancer. Material: CD4+ or CD8+ T cells sorted from blood, obtained in a trial of the OX40 agonist ivuxolimab. J is TRBJ2-3 and V is TRBV18; TRBD2 might be the D (5 bases). In DNA, the CDR3 is TGTGCCAGCTCACCCGTGAGTAGCGCGTATAGTGGCACAGATACGCAGTATTTT. Protein: CASSPVSSAYSGTDTQYF.